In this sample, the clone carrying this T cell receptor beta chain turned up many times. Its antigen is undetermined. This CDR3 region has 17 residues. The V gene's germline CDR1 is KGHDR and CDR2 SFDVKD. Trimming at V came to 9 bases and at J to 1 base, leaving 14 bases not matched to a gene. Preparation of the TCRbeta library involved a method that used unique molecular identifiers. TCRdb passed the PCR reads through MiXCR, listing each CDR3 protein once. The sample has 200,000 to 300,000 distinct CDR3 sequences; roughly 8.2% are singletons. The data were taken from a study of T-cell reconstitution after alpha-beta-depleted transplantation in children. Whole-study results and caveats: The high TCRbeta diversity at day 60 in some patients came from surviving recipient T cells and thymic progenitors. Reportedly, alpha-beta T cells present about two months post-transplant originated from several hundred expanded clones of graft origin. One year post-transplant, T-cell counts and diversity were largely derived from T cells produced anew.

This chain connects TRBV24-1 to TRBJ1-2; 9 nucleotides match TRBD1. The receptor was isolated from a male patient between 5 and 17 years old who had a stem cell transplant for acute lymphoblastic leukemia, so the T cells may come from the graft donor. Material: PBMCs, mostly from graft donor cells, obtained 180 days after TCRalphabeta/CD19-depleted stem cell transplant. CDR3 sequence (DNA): TGTGCCACCCCTGACAGATTTCAGACAGGGGGTAACTATGGCTACACCTTC. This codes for CATPDRFQTGGNYGYTF.